The TCR beta chain described here comes from a study of post-analysis software for immune sequencing data. About the research overall: Disease trajectories encompassed relapsing-remitting, secondary progressive and progressive-relapsing multiple sclerosis.

TCR beta cDNA libraries included unique molecular identifiers. T cells numbering roughly 0.85 to 10 million gave rise to a few hundred thousand cDNA molecules. One entry per CDR3 protein results from TCRdb running MiXCR on the PCR reads. The profile covers about 380,000 distinct CDR3 sequences, with 30% to 45% appearing a single time and roughly an eighth taken by the ten largest. Notes on this clonotype: Its antigen is not known. Mismatch with germline at one junction end may stem from a read error.

CDR1 SGHTA and CDR2 FQGTGA come from the germline V gene. The CDR3 totals 15 residues. Overall study results and limits: TRBV5-6, TRBV5-1 and TRBV20-1 were among roughly 5 TRBV segments more frequent in patients than controls. Those with multiple sclerosis, the patient group, showed significantly lower normalized Chao1 diversity than controls.

The genes are TRBV7-3 and TRBJ2-5; 7 bases fit TRBD1. The clonotype originates from a girl aged 5 to 17 with multiple sclerosis. Sequenced input: blood. The CDR3 reads CARSSTGQSQETQYF. The CDR3 DNA reads as TGTGCCCGCAGCTCCACGGGACAGTCTCAAGAGACCCAGTACTTC.